The rows below give T cell receptor beta chains drawn from one sample of a study of cytomegalovirus exposure and HLA in healthy donors. The assay was immunoSEQ multiplex PCR, and TCRdb's table has in-frame clones only and misses some. Counted here are about 160,000 clones, around four fifths occurring once; the ten biggest clones make up 0.95% to 1.5%. The sample consisted of PBMCs. These receptors all come from a woman between 50 and 59 years old in good health and CMV-seronegative. CDR3s include the opening cysteine and the closing phenylalanine or tryptophan. Fields, in order: clone size, J gene, D gene, V gene, CDR3 DNA, CDR3 protein. A D gene is named only where the DNA matches it firmly. For some rows the clone size is stated as once, few or many, or as a class when expanded; others skip it.

few TRBJ1-5 TRBD1 TRBV19 TGTGCCAGTAGTCCCAGTCTGGACAGGGGAGTCAATCAGCCCCAGCATTTT CASSPSLDRGVNQPQHF
- TRBJ2-1 TRBD2 TRBV10-3 TGTGCCACGAGGGTAGGGGAGGGGCTCAATGAGCAGTTCTTC CATRVGEGLNEQFF
- TRBJ1-4 - TRBV18 TGTGCCAGCTCACCACTCGGGGGATCTAATGAAAAACTGTTTTTT CASSPLGGSNEKLFF
- TRBJ1-1 - TRBV7-2 TGTGCCAGCAGCTTAGTTGGACAGAGCACCCTAGGGGCTTTCTTT CASSLVGQSTLGAFF
- TRBJ2-7 - TRBV2 TGTGCCAGCAGAGCGTCTTCCTACGAGCAGTACTTC CASRASSYEQYF
- TRBJ1-1 TRBD1 TRBV2 TGTGCCCGGAGAGGGGGCAACACTGAAGCTTTCTTT CARRGGNTEAFF
- TRBJ2-2 TRBD1 TRBV25-1 TGTGCCAGCAGTGAGTTCGACAGGGATGGGGAGCTGTTTTTT CASSEFDRDGELFF
- TRBJ2-3 - TRBV30 TGTGCCTGGAGTGATTTTAGAGGCACAGATACGCAGTATTTT CAWSDFRGTDTQYF
- TRBJ2-3 - TRBV6-5 TGTGCCAGCTGTGCGGGAGATACGCAGTATTTT CASCAGDTQYF
- TRBJ1-1 - TRBV6-5 TGTGCCAGCAGTAGACAAGCTGAAGCTTTCTTT CASSRQAEAFF
- TRBJ1-4 - TRBV18 TGTGCCAGCTCACCGGTGCAGGGTGAAAAACTGTTTTTT CASSPVQGEKLFF
- TRBJ2-1 - TRBV7-9 TGTGCCTATCGCCCTCGCGATGAGCAGTTCTTC CAYRPRDEQFF
- TRBJ2-1 TRBD2 TRBV19 TGTGCCAGTAGTATCGCGACCTCGAGCGGGGGGTGGAATGAGCAGTTCTTC CASSIATSSGGWNEQFF
- TRBJ2-7 - TRBV27 TGTGCCAGCAGTAGCCCGGGACTCTACGAGCAGTACTTC CASSSPGLYEQYF
- TRBJ2-5 TRBD2 TRBV5-4 TGTGCCAGCAGGGCTAGCGGGGGTGAGACCCAGTACTTC CASRASGGETQYF
few TRBJ2-5 - TRBV18 TGTGCCAGCTCACCAGGCGGGCAAGAGACCCAGTACTTC CASSPGGQETQYF
once TRBJ1-2 - TRBV28 TGTGCCAGCAGTCAACCCCGCAGTGGCTATGGCTACACCTTC CASSQPRSGYGYTF
- TRBJ2-7 - TRBV10-3 TGTGCCATCAGTGTCTTGGGAGCCTACGAGCAGTACTTC CAISVLGAYEQYF
- TRBJ1-3 - TRBV29-1 TGCAGCGTTGATAACAGGGAGTCAGCTGGAAACACCATATATTTT CSVDNRESAGNTIYF
- TRBJ2-2 - TRBV7-8 TGTGCCAGCAGCTCCCCCTTCGGGGAGCTGTTTTTT CASSSPFGELFF
- TRBJ1-2 - TRBV14 TGTGCCAGCAGCCGGGGCCGGACCATTGGGGAATATGGCTACACCTTC CASSRGRTIGEYGYTF
few TRBJ2-1 - TRBV7-9 TGTGCCAGCAGCCCCCCCGTGACGGGTATTTTTAATGAGCAGTTCTTC CASSPPVTGIFNEQFF
- TRBJ1-2 - TRBV6-6 TGTGCCAGCAGTTCAGAGACAGGTTTGATCTATGGCTACACCTTC CASSSETGLIYGYTF
- TRBJ1-5 TRBD1 TRBV14 TGTGCCAGCAGCCGGGGACAGGCTCAGCCCCAGCATTTT CASSRGQAQPQHF
- TRBJ2-4 - TRBV19 TGTGCCAGTAGTATAGGTGGGGCCGTGATGGACATTCAGTACTTC CASSIGGAVMDIQYF
few TRBJ1-1 TRBD1 TRBV7-9 TGTGCCAGCAGCGAGGGACAGGGCCCGAACACTGAAGCTTTCTTT CASSEGQGPNTEAFF